These 21 T cell receptor beta chains originate from one sample sequenced in a study of identical twins. MiXCR was run by TCRdb on the 5' RACE reads, yielding one entry per CDR3 protein. Among fewer than 250,000 distinct CDR3 sequences listed, under 10% were seen once. This sample was also put to use in a study of yellow fever vaccine responses in identical twins.

Sequenced material: memory (CD45RO+) T cells sorted from blood. Receptor source: a woman younger than 35 in good health.

Details on this clonotype: This may arise from a read error, as a much more abundant clone is one base away. The chain carries TRBV6-1 and TRBJ2-3; TRBD1 might be the D (6 bases). Germline CDR1 MNHNS, CDR2 SASEGT. The CDR3 has 14 residues. CDR3 sequence (DNA): TGTGCCAGCAGTCGTCTACAGGGCACAGATACGAAGTATTTT. Its translation is CASSRLQGTDTKYF.

In DNA, the CDR3 is TGTGCCAGCAGTGACTCGAATGGGGGCACAGATACGCAGTATTTT. As protein: CASSDSNGGTDTQYF. The chain links TRBV6-4 to TRBJ2-3, with D uncertain. The CDR3 spans 15 residues. Germline-derived CDR1 and CDR2 are MRHNA and SNTAGT. The V gene lost 0 bases and the J gene lost 1 base, with 8 bases spanning the gap.

V and J are TRBV3-1 and TRBJ1-1; D remains ambiguous. Trimming removed 3 bases from V and 2 bases from J, with 13 bases in between. The CDR3 contains 15 residues. Germline V gene data show CDR1 as LGHDT and CDR2 as YNNKEL (reference sequence). The CDR3 bases are TGTGCCAGCAGCCACCTACAAGGCGCAAACACTGAAGCTTTCTTT. Its protein product is CASSHLQGANTEAFF. The full variable domain, in which reference TRBV3-1 and TRBJ1-1 provide the parts outside the CDR3, is DTAVSQTPKYLVTQMGNDKSIKCEQNLGHDTMYWYKQDSKKFLKIMFSYNNKELIINETVPNRFSPKSPDKAHLNLHINSLELGDSAVYFCASSHLQGANTEAFFGQGTRLTVV.

This clonotype was seen repeatedly, ten times or more. The J gene is TRBJ1-3, the V gene TRBV20-1; TRBD1 matches at 7 bases. The CDR3 contains 15 residues. Trimming at V came to 3 bases and at J to 0 bases, leaving 5 bases not matched to a gene. Germline V CDR1 and CDR2: DFQATT, SNEGSKA (reference sequence). The chain's CDR3 is CSASKDRNSGNTIYF. In nucleotides, the CDR3 is TGCAGTGCTAGCAAGGACAGGAACTCTGGAAACACCATATATTTT.

V gene TRBV9 combines with J gene TRBJ2-5; 12 bases fit TRBD2. The germline CDR1 and CDR2 sequences are SGDLS and YYNGEE. The V segment lost 4 bases and the J segment 3 bases; nucleotides outside the gene matches: 7. This CDR3 has 16 amino acids. The CDR3 spells CASSSLAGGPEETQYF. In nucleotides, the CDR3 is TGTGCCAGCAGCTCTCTAGCGGGGGGGCCGGAAGAGACCCAGTACTTC.

This clonotype was recorded many times. The rearrangement links TRBV6-5 to TRBJ2-1; D is undetermined. The germline V gene encodes CDR1 MNHEY and CDR2 SVGAGI. V gave up 2 bases and J gave up 5 bases, with 13 bases separating them. This CDR3 comprises 15 residues. CDR3 nucleotide sequence: TGTGCCAGCAGTTACGCGAGCCCCAATGACAATGAGCAGTTCTTC. The encoded protein is CASSYASPNDNEQFF.

This clonotype showed up just a few times. This rearrangement joins TRBV2 to TRBJ2-5; 10 bases are a match to TRBD1. V trimming: 7 bases; J trimming: 4 bases; junction bases outside the gene matches: 6. CDR1 and CDR2 (germline): SNHLY, FYNNEI. There are 14 residues in the CDR3. CDR3 nucleotide sequence: TGTGCCAGCACCGACAGGGGGCGTGGAGAGACCCAGTACTTC. Its translation: CASTDRGRGETQYF. The full variable domain, in which reference TRBV2 and TRBJ2-5 provide the parts outside the CDR3, is EPEVTQTPSHQVTQMGQEVILRCVPISNHLYFYWYRQILGQKVEFLVSFYNNEISEKSEIFDDQFSVERPDGSNFTLKIRSTKLEDSAMYFCASTDRGRGETQYFGPGTRLLVL.

This clonotype was counted only a few times. This chain uses TRBV15 with TRBJ1-1, with D possibly TRBD1 on 5 matching bases. The CDR3 runs to 16 residues. V was pared by 1 base and J by 2 bases, with 14 bases between. From germline, CDR1 is LNHNV and CDR2 YYDKDF (reference sequence). CDR3 sequence reads: CATSRALGALNTEAFF. The CDR3 nucleotides are TGTGCCACCAGCAGAGCGTTAGGGGCACTAAACACTGAAGCTTTCTTT.

Many counts were recorded for this clonotype. The rearrangement links TRBV7-2 to TRBJ2-5; 10 bases agree with TRBD1. The CDR3 extends over 15 amino acids. V was clipped by 1 base and J by 5 bases; unmatched bases: 4. Per germline, CDR1 SGHTA and CDR2 FQGNSA. CDR3 sequence reads: CASSLEGQGWETQYF. The CDR3 region has the DNA TGTGCCAGCAGCTTAGAGGGACAGGGGTGGGAGACCCAGTACTTC.

Ten or more counts support this clonotype. The chain is built from TRBV27 and TRBJ2-1; no clear D gene. The CDR3 contains 13 residues. Germline CDR1 is MNHEY and CDR2 is SMNVEV (reference sequence). Trimming stripped 1 base from V and 5 bases from J, with 6 bases between. DNA of the CDR3: TGTGCCAGCAGTTTATTGGTGGACAATGAGCAGTTCTTC. Translation: CASSLLVDNEQFF.

The chain combines TRBV5-1 with TRBJ2-7, with D possibly TRBD2 on 7 matching bases. V dropped 3 bases and J dropped 0 bases, with 13 bases sitting between them. Germline V gene lookup returns CDR1 SGHRS and CDR2 YFSETQ. This CDR3 has 15 residues. CDR3 DNA sequence: TGCGCCAGCAGCTCCCGGGGAGGGGGCTCCTACGAGCAGTACTTC. It yields the protein CASSSRGGGSYEQYF.

This clonotype was counted a few times. The V gene is TRBV5-5, the J gene TRBJ2-7; 10 nucleotides match TRBD2. The germline V gene has CDR1 SGHKS and CDR2 YYEKEE (reference sequence). CDR3 length: 14 amino acids. Trimming removed 2 bases from V and 3 bases from J; junction bases left unmatched: 2. The CDR3 spells CASSFSGGNYEQYF. The CDR3 region has the DNA TGTGCCAGCAGCTTTAGCGGGGGGAACTACGAGCAGTACTTC.

This clonotype appeared many times. The J gene is TRBJ2-5, the V gene TRBV4-3; D ambiguous. Germline V gene sequence: CDR1 LGHNA, CDR2 YSLEER. The length of the CDR3 is 15 residues. V gave up 0 bases and J gave up 3 bases, with 11 bases separating them. CDR3 sequence: CASSQELGREETQYF. The CDR3 DNA reads as TGCGCCAGCAGCCAAGAGTTAGGAAGGGAAGAGACCCAGTACTTC.

This clonotype appeared a few times. The chain employs TRBV6-1 and TRBJ1-1, with D possibly TRBD1 on 6 matching bases. Trimming left V 10 bases short and J 2 bases short, with 17 bases between. Germline-derived CDR1 and CDR2 are MNHNS and SASEGT. The length of the CDR3 is 14 residues. The CDR3 region has the DNA TGTGCCACCACGACAGGCGTTGGCAACACTGAAGCTTTCTTT. Translated: CATTTGVGNTEAFF.

Only a few counts were recorded for this clonotype. V is TRBV13 and J is TRBJ2-7; 11 bases map to TRBD1. The germline V gene has CDR1 PRHDT and CDR2 FYEKMQ (reference sequence). V was clipped by 4 bases and J by 6 bases; unmatched bases: 5. CDR3 length equals 14 residues. The CDR3 loop reads CASSSSDRGLEQYF. The CDR3 DNA reads TGTGCCAGCAGCTCTTCGGACAGGGGGCTCGAGCAGTACTTC.

This clonotype has at least ten counts. The V gene is TRBV7-8, the J gene TRBJ2-2; D is uncertain. Trimming took off 7 bases at V and 7 bases at J, with 13 bases between the two ends. Germline V lookup: CDR1 SGHVS, CDR2 FQNEAQ. The CDR3 runs to 13 residues. DNA of the CDR3: TGTGCCAGCAACCCCCTAGGCAGCGGGGAGCTGTTTTTT. Amino acid sequence: CASNPLGSGELFF.

This clonotype was detected only a few times. This chain links TRBV4-3 with TRBJ2-5; no clear D gene. This CDR3 is built from 15 residues. The V gene's germline CDR1 is LGHNA and CDR2 YSLEER. V was trimmed by 0 bases and J by 1 base, leaving 9 bases between them. The CDR3 nucleotides are TGCGCCAGCAGCCAAGAACGGGCTTTCCAAGAGACCCAGTACTTC. Translating gives CASSQERAFQETQYF.

The sample holds a few counts of this clonotype. This chain connects TRBV25-1 to TRBJ1-1, with D possibly being TRBD1 (5 bases). The V gene's germline CDR1 is MGHDK and CDR2 SYGVNS. This CDR3 has 12 residues. V shed 4 bases and J shed 4 bases, with 7 bases lying between them. The CDR3 protein is CASSVQGTEAFF. As DNA, the CDR3 is TGTGCCAGCAGTGTCCAGGGCACTGAAGCTTTCTTT.

The V gene is TRBV2, the J gene TRBJ2-1; weak D call: TRBD1 (6 bases). Germline CDR1 and CDR2: SNHLY and FYNNEI. This CDR3 spans 13 amino acids. Trimming shortened V by 7 bases and J by 8 bases, and 15 bases separated the two germline ends. The CDR3 bases are TGTGCCAGCAAAGGCGGCAGGGGCGATGAGCAGTTCTTC. This translates into CASKGGRGDEQFF.

This clonotype was detected only a few times. The chain is built from TRBV6-1 and TRBJ2-7; the match to TRBD2 covers 11 bases. CDR1 and CDR2 (germline): MNHNS, SASEGT. Losses at the gene ends were 6 bases for V and 2 bases for J; bases not matched to a gene: 6. The CDR3 contains 15 residues. CDR3 sequence (DNA): TGTGCCAGCAGAAGGGGGACTAGCGGAGCCTACGAGCAGTACTTC. The encoded protein is CASRRGTSGAYEQYF.

As regards this clonotype: An end of the junction differs from the germline gene, which may be a read error. The chain combines TRBV15 with TRBJ1-1, with D hard to call. Germline V CDR1 and CDR2: LNHNV, YYDKDF (reference sequence). The CDR3 length is 14 residues. CDR3 sequence reads: CATRREDVNTEAFF. The CDR3 region has the DNA TGTGCCACCAGGAGAGAGGACGTGAACACTGAAGCTTTCTTT.